This entry lists 17 T cell receptor beta chains sequenced from one sample in a study of blood T cells in healthy people across ages. Primers used in a second PCR of about 7 to 12 cycles were a sample-barcoded 5' primer and a J-beta primer mix. TCRdb independently ran MiXCR on the 5' RACE reads; one entry per CDR3 protein. Among some 1,000,000 distinct CDR3 sequences listed, around 27% were seen once. These data also formed part of another study, on T cells of mothers and their children.

Specimen: blood. Every receptor here comes from a girl aged 2 to 9 in good health.

V is TRBV28 and J is TRBJ1-5; TRBD1 matches 9 bases. Losses at the gene ends were 1 base for V and 4 bases for J; bases not matched to a gene: 11. The CDR3 has 18 amino acids. Germline CDR1 is MDHEN and CDR2 is SYDVKM. CDR3 amino acids: CASSLFSVRTGDNQPQHF. The DNA of the CDR3 is TGTGCCAGCAGTTTATTTTCCGTCCGGACAGGGGATAATCAGCCCCAGCATTTT.

In this sample, this clonotype turned up a few times. V gene TRBV25-1 combines with J gene TRBJ1-4; D not certain. Per the germline V gene, CDR1 is MGHDK and CDR2 is SYGVNS. This CDR3 has 10 amino acids. V lost 6 bases and J 14 bases, leaving 10 bases between the germline ends. CDR3 sequence (DNA): TGTGCCAGCAGAGTCAACGAGCTGTTTTTT. This codes for CASRVNELFF.

This rearrangement joins TRBV5-6 to TRBJ2-3; D may be TRBD1 (6 bases). Per the germline V gene, CDR1 is SGHDT and CDR2 is YYEEEE. The CDR3 totals 14 residues. V shed 2 bases and J shed 2 bases, with 9 bases lying between them. CDR3 in amino acids: CASSFGTPTDTQYF. The DNA of the CDR3 is TGTGCCAGCAGCTTCGGGACACCCACAGATACGCAGTATTTT.

This clonotype was observed a handful of times. The chain combines TRBV19 with TRBJ1-1; tentative D call: TRBD1 (5 bases). Germline CDR1 reads LNHDA; CDR2 reads SQIVND (reference sequence). CDR3 length equals 13 residues. V dropped 6 bases and J dropped 3 bases, with 11 bases sitting between them. CDR3 region: CASRPGVYTEAFF. The CDR3 region has the DNA TGTGCCAGTAGGCCGGGGGTATACACTGAAGCTTTCTTT. Using reference TRBV19 and TRBJ1-1 for the parts outside the CDR3, the full variable domain is DGGITQSPKYLFRKEGQNVTLSCEQNLNHDAMYWYRQDPGQGLRLIYYSQIVNDFQKGDIAEGYSVSREKKESFPLTVTSAQKNPTAFYLCASRPGVYTEAFFGQGTRLTVV.

The chain uses TRBV12-3 or TRBV12-4 and TRBJ1-2; possible D gene TRBD1, 5 bases. The CDR3 has 14 residues. The ends were cut back, 4 bases at V and 9 bases at J, with 18 bases in the middle. In DNA, the CDR3 is TGTGCCAGCAGTTCGTCTGGTGCAGGGATTCGCTACACCTTC. Encoded protein: CASSSSGAGIRYTF.

This rearrangement joins TRBV7-9 to TRBJ2-7; D may match TRBD1 or TRBD2 (5 bases each). CDR1 and CDR2 from the germline V gene are SEHNR and FQNEAQ (reference sequence). The CDR3 consists of 15 residues. V was pared by 1 base and J by 5 bases, with 15 bases between. Here the CDR3 reads CASSLVPGRDHEQYF. The DNA of the CDR3 is TGTGCCAGCAGCTTAGTACCGGGGCGAGACCACGAGCAGTACTTC.

The chain combines TRBV20-1 with TRBJ2-1; 9 bases map to TRBD2. V was pared by 2 bases and J by 8 bases, with 7 bases of the junction left unmatched. Germline lookup yields CDR1 DFQATT and CDR2 SNEGSKA (reference sequence). The CDR3 is 14 residues long. CDR3 amino acids: CSARISGSQHEQFF. The CDR3, as DNA: TGCAGTGCTAGAATTAGCGGGAGTCAGCATGAGCAGTTCTTC.

The chain has TRBV5-1 and TRBJ2-7, with D perhaps matching TRBD1 (6 bases). Germline V gives CDR1 SGHRS, CDR2 YFSETQ. V was trimmed by 4 bases and J by 2 bases, leaving 16 bases between them. The CDR3 runs 15 residues. In DNA, the CDR3 is TGCGCCAGCAGCCCAGAGACAGGAAGCCCCTACGAGCAGTACTTC. Translating gives CASSPETGSPYEQYF.

In this sample, this clonotype turned up a few times. This chain connects TRBV6-1 to TRBJ2-3; 8 nucleotides match TRBD1. Germline CDR1 and CDR2: MNHNS and SASEGT. Unmatched junction bases numbered 7, after V lost 11 bases and J lost 3 bases. CDR3 length: 13 residues. CDR3 bases: TGTGCCGATGACAGGGGCAGAACAGATACGCAGTATTTT. Protein: CADDRGRTDTQYF.

Many counts were recorded for this clonotype. Mismatch with germline at one junction end may stem from a read error. The chain recombines TRBV5-1 with TRBJ2-7, with D perhaps TRBD1 (5 bases). The germline CDR1 and CDR2 sequences are SGHRS and YFSETQ. The CDR3 is made up of 12 amino acids. The CDR3: CASSLAGSEQYF. The CDR3, as DNA: TGTGCCAGCAGTTTAGCAGGGTCCGAGCAGTACTTC.

V usage is TRBV21-1 and J usage is TRBJ1-5. TRBV21-1 is classified as a pseudogene. The length of the CDR3 is 15 residues. In DNA, the CDR3 is TGTGCCAGCAGCAACAGTCCATATAGCAATCAGCCCCAGCATTTT. It encodes CASSNSPYSNQPQHF.

This clonotype was observed a handful of times. The chain combines TRBV4-3 with TRBJ1-5; tentative D call: TRBD1 (5 bases). The germline V and J ends were trimmed by 0 bases and 5 bases, with 8 bases remaining between them. The CDR3 sequence is 14 residues long. CDR1 is LGHNA, CDR2 YSLEER, per germline. The CDR3 loop is CASSQDRDHQPQHF. CDR3 coding DNA: TGCGCCAGCAGCCAAGACAGGGATCATCAGCCCCAGCATTTT.

This clonotype was detected only a few times. The chain carries TRBV6-1 and TRBJ2-2; D gene uncertain. The CDR3 is 13 residues long. Germline CDR1 and CDR2: MNHNS and SASEGT. V was cut by 3 bases and J by 7 bases, with 9 bases left in between. CDR3 amino acids: CASSDTSFGELFF. The CDR3 nucleotides read TGTGCCAGCAGTGATACTTCCTTCGGGGAGCTGTTTTTT.

This clonotype showed up just a few times. This chain links TRBV4-1 with TRBJ1-5, with D hard to call. V dropped 5 bases and J dropped 1 base, with 9 bases sitting between them. The germline CDR1 and CDR2 sequences are MGHRA and YSYEKL. The CDR3 extends over 14 amino acids. The CDR3 DNA sequence: TGCGCCAGCAGCGTGGCGGGAAGCAATCAGCCCCAGCATTTT. This sequence encodes CASSVAGSNQPQHF.

This clonotype was observed a handful of times. V usage is TRBV9 and J usage is TRBJ2-7; tentative D call: TRBD1 (7 bases). Germline assignment: CDR1 SGDLS and CDR2 YYNGEE. The CDR3 loop spans 15 amino acids. Deletions cut 0 bases from V and 3 bases from J, with 13 bases between. CDR3 region: CASSVAGGGVYEQYF. As DNA, the CDR3 is TGTGCCAGCAGCGTAGCAGGGGGAGGTGTCTACGAGCAGTACTTC.

V is TRBV5-1 and J is TRBJ2-5; D possibly corresponds to TRBD1 (6 bases). From germline, CDR1 is SGHRS and CDR2 YFSETQ. This CDR3 has 15 amino acids. Deletions cut 4 bases from V and 4 bases from J, with 17 bases between. CDR3 DNA: TGCGCCAGCAGCGGGACCTACAGGGTTTCAGAGACCCAGTACTTC. Amino acid sequence: CASSGTYRVSETQYF.

This clonotype appeared a few times. The chain uses TRBV11-2 and TRBJ2-5; either TRBD1 or TRBD2 may fit D (5 bases each). Between the trimmed V and J ends, which lost 5 bases and 5 bases, there was a span of 15 bases. The germline CDR1 and CDR2 sequences are SGHAT and FQNNGV. This CDR3 is built from 14 residues. Here the CDR3 reads CASSPRGGLETQYF. In DNA form, the CDR3 reads TGTGCCAGCAGCCCGAGGGGTGGGCTCGAGACCCAGTACTTC.